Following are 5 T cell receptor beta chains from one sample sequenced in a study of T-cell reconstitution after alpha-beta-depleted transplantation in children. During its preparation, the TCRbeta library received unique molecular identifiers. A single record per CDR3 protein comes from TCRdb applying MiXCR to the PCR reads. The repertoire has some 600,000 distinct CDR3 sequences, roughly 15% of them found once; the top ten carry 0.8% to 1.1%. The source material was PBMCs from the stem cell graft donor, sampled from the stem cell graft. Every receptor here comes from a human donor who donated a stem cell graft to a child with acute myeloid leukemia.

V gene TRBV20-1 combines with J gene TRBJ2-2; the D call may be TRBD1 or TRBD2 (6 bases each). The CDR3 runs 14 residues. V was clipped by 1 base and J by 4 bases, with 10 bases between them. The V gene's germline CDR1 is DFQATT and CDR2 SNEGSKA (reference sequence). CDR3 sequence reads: CSARGGGLTGELFF. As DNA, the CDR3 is TGCAGTGCTAGAGGAGGGGGGCTCACCGGGGAGCTGTTTTTT.

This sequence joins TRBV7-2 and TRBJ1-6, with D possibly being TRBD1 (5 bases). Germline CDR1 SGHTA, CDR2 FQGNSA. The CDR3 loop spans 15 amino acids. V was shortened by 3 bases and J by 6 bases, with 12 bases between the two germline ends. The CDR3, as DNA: TGTGCCAGCAGCTTCACTACAGGACTTAATTCACCCCTCCACTTT. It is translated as CASSFTTGLNSPLHF.

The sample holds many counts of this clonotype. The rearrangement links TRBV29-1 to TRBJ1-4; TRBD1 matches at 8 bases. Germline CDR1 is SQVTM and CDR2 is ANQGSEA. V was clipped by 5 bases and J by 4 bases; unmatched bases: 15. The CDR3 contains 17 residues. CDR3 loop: CSVRVRGPLSDNEKLFF. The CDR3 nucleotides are TGCAGCGTTAGAGTCAGGGGGCCCCTGTCCGATAATGAAAAACTGTTTTTT.

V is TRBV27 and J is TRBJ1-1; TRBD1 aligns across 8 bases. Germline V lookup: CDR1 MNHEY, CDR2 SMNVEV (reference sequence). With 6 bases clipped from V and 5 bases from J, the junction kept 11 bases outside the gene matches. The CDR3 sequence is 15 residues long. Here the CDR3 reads CASSQSGTGRTEAFF. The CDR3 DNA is TGTGCCAGCAGCCAATCCGGGACAGGTAGGACTGAAGCTTTCTTT.

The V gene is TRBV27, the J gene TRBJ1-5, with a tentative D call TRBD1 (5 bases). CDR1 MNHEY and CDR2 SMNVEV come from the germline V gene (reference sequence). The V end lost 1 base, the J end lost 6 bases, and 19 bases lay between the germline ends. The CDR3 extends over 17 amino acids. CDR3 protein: CASSLYMTAVRGQPQHF. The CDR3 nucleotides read TGTGCCAGCAGTTTATATATGACAGCAGTACGAGGTCAGCCCCAGCATTTT.